Presented here are 2 T cell receptor beta chains from one specimen sequenced in a study of cytomegalovirus exposure and HLA in healthy donors. The PCR had 60 Vbeta and 13 Jbeta primers. Here immunoSEQ multiplex PCR was the method, and the copy in TCRdb shows in-frame clones only, minus some. The sample records around 100,000 clones, roughly three quarters being singletons. Material for sequencing was PBMCs. Receptor source: a man aged 35 to 55 in good health and CMV-seronegative.

This chain connects TRBV9 to TRBJ2-3; 9 bases line up with TRBD1. Unmatched junction bases numbered 7, after V lost 3 bases and J lost 2 bases. Looked up from germline, CDR1 is SGDLS and CDR2 is YYNGEE. The CDR3 contains 16 residues. The CDR3 DNA sequence: TGTGCCAGCAGCGGACCGACAGGGGGTGTCACAGATACGCAGTATTTT. This encodes CASSGPTGGVTDTQYF.

The V and J genes are TRBV7-7 and TRBJ2-1, with 9 positions matching TRBD2. The CDR3 extends over 18 amino acids. Germline V gives CDR1 SSHAT, CDR2 FNYEAQ (reference sequence). Trimming took 5 bases from V and 4 from J; bases not matched to a gene: 15. The CDR3 region is CASSPRGRAGGAYNEQFF. In DNA form, the CDR3 reads TGTGCCAGCAGCCCCCGGGGGCGAGCGGGGGGCGCATACAATGAGCAGTTCTTC. The full variable domain, in which reference TRBV7-7 and TRBJ2-1 provide the parts outside the CDR3, is GAGVSQSPRYKVTKRGQDVTLRCDPISSHATLYWYQQALGQGPEFLTYFNYEAQPDKSGLPSDRFSAERPEGSISTLTIQRTEQRDSAMYRCASSPRGRAGGAYNEQFFGPGTRLTVL.